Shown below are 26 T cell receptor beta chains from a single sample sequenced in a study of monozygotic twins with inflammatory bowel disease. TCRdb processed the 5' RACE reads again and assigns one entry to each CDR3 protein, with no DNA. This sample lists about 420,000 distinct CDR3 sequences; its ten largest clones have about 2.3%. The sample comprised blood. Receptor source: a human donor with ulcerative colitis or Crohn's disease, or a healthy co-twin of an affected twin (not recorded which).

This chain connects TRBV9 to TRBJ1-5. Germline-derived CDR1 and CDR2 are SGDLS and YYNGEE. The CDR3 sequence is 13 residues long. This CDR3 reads CASSEVEGRPQHF.

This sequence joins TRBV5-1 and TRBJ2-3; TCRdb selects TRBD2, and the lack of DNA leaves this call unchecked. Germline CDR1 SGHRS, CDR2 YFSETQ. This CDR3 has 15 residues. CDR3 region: CASSLRTSSTDTQYF.

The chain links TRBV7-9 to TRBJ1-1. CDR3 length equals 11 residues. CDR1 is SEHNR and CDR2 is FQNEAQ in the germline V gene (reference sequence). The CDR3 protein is CASQLNTEAFF.

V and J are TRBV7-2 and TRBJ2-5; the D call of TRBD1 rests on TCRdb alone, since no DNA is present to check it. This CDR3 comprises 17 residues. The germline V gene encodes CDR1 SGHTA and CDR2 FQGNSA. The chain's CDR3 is CASSPLLPGQGLSTQYF.

The CDR3 loop is CASSLGRDGVLYEQYF. The chain recombines TRBV7-2 with TRBJ2-7; no DNA is available, so the TRBD1 call from TCRdb remains unchecked. The V gene's germline CDR1 is SGHTA and CDR2 FQGNSA. The CDR3 totals 16 residues.

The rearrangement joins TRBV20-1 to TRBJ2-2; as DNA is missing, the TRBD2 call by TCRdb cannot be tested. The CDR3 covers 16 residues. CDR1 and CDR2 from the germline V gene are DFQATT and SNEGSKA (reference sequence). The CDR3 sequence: CSASPLVGKNTGELFF.

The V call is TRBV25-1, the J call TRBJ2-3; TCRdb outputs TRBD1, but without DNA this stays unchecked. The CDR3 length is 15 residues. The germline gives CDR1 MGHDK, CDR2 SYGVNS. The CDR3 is CASRGRDRGQDTQYF.

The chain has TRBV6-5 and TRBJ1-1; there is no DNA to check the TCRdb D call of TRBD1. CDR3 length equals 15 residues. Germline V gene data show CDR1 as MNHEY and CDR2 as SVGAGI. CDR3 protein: CASSYSNRGNTEAFF.

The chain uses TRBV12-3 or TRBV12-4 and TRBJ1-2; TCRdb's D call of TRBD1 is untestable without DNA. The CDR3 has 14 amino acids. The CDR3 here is CASSWAPGVSGYTF.

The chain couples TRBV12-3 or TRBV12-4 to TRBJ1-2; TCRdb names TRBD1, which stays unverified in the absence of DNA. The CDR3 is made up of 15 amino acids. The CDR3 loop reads CASLRDGGTNYGYTF.

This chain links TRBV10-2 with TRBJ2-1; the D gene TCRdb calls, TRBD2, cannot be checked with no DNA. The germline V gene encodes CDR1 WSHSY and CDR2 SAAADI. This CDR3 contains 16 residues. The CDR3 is CASSVTRTSEYNEQFF.

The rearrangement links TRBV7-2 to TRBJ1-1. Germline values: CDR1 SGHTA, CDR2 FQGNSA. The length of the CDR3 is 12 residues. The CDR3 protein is CASSFRDTEAFF.

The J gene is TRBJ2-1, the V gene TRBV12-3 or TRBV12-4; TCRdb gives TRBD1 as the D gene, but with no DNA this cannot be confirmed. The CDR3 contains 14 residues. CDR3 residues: CASTPTGSYNEQFF.

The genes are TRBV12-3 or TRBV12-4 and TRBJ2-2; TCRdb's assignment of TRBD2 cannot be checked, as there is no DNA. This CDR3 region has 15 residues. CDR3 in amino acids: CASSLRGTNTGELFF.

The CDR3 here is CASSLVGSSDEQYF. The genes are TRBV5-1 and TRBJ2-7; the TCRdb D gene call, TRBD2, has no DNA to confirm it. In germline, CDR1 is SGHRS, CDR2 YFSETQ. The CDR3 totals 14 residues.

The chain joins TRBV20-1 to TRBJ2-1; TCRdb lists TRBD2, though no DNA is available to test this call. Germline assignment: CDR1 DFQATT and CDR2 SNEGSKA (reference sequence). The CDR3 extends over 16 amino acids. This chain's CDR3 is CSAGIPGVAVNNEQFF.

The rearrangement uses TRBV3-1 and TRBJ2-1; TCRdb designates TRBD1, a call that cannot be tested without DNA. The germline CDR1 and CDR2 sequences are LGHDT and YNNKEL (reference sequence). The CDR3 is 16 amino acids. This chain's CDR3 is CASSQDVDRGYNEQFF.

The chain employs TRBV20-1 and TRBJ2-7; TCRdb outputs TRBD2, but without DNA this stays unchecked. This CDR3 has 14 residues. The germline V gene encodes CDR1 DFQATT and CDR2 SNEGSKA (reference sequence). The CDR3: CSARKTSGRLEQYF.

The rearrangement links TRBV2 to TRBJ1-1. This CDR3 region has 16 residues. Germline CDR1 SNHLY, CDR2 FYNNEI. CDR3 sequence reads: CASRSTPAIMNTEAFF.

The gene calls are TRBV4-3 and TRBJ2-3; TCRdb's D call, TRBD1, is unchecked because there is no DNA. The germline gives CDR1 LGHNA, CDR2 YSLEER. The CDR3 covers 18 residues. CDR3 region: CASSQDRWIGLSADTQYF.

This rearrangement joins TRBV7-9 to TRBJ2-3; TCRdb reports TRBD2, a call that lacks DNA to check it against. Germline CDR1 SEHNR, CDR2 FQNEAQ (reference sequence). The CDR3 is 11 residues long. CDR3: CASRGGSTQYF.

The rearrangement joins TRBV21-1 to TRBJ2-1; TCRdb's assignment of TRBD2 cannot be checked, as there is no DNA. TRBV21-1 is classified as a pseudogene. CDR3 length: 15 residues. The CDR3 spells CASRSGTFSYNEQFF.

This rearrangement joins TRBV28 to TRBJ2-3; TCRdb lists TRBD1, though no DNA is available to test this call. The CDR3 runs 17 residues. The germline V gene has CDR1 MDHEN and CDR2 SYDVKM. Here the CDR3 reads CASSPRGLGAGTDTQYF. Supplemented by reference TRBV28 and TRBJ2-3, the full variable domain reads DVKVTQSSRYLVKRTGEKVFLECVQDMDHENMFWYRQDPGLGLRLIYFSYDVKMKEKGDIPEGYSVSREKKERFSLILESASTNQTSMYLCASSPRGLGAGTDTQYFGPGTRLTVL.

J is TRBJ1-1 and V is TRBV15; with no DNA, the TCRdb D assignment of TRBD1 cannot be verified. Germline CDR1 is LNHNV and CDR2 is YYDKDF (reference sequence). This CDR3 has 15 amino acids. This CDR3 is CATSRDKGLNTEAFF.

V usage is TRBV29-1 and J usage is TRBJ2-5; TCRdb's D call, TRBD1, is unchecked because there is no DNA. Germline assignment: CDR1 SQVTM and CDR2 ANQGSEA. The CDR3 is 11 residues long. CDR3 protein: CSGQLQETQYF.

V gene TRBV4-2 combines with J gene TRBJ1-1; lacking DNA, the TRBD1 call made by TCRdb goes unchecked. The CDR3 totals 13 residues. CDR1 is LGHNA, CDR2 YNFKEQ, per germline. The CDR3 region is CASSQGGQNEAFF.